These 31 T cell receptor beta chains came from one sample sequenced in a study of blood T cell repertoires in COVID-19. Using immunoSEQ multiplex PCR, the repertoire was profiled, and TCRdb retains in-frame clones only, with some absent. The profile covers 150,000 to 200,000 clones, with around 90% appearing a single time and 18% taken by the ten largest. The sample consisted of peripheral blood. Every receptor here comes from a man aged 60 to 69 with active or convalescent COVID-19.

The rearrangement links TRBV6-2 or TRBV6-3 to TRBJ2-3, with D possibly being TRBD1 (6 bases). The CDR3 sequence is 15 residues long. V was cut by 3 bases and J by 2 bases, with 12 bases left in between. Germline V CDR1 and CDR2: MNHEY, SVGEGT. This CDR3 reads CASSYWTVHTDTQYF. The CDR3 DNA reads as TGTGCCAGCAGTTATTGGACAGTTCACACAGATACGCAGTATTTT.

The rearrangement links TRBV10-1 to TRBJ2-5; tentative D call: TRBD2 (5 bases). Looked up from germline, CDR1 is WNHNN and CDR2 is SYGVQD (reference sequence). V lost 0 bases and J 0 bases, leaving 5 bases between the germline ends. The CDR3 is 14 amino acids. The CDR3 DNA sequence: TGCGCCAGCAGTGAGTCCGGGAACCAAGAGACCCAGTACTTC. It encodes CASSESGNQETQYF.

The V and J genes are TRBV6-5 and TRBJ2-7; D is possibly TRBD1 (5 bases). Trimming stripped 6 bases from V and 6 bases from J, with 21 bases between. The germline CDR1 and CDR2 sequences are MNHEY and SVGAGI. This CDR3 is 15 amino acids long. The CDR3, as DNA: TGTGCCAGCAGCCTGACAGACTTTGGAGCTGGCGAGCAGTACTTC. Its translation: CASSLTDFGAGEQYF.

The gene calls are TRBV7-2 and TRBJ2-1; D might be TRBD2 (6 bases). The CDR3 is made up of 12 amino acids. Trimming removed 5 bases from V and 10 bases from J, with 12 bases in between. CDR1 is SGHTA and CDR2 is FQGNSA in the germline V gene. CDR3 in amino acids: CASSLWAGEQFF. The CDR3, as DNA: TGTGCCAGCAGCCTCTGGGCGGGAGAGCAGTTCTTC.

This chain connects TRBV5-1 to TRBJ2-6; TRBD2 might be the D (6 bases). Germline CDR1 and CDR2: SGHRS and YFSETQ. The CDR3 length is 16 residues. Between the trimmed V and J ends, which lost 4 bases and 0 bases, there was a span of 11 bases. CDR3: CASSPVGGSGANVLTF. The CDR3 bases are TGCGCCAGCAGCCCCGTGGGGGGCTCTGGGGCCAACGTCCTGACTTTC. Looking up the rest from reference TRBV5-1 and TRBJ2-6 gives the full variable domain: KAGVTQTPRYLIKTRGQQVTLSCSPISGHRSVSWYQQTPGQGLQFLFEYFSETQRNKGNFPGRFSGRQFSNSRSEMNVSTLELGDSALYLCASSPVGGSGANVLTFGAGSRLTVL.

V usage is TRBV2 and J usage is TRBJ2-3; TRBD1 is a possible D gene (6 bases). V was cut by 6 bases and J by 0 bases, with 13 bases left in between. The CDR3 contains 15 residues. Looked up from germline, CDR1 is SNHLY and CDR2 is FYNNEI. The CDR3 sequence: CASRNTGSSTDTQYF. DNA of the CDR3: TGTGCCAGCAGAAACACAGGGTCGAGCACAGATACGCAGTATTTT. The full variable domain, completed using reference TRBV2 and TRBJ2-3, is EPEVTQTPSHQVTQMGQEVILRCVPISNHLYFYWYRQILGQKVEFLVSFYNNEISEKSEIFDDQFSVERPDGSNFTLKIRSTKLEDSAMYFCASRNTGSSTDTQYFGPGTRLTVL.

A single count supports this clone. CDR3 residues: CASSSMNGRGHGYTF. DNA of the CDR3: TGTGCCAGCAGTTCGATGAATGGCAGGGGGCATGGCTACACCTTC. The J gene is TRBJ1-2, the V gene TRBV28, with TRBD1 matching 8 bases. V dropped 4 bases and J dropped 6; count of bases not matched to a gene: 10. Germline V CDR1 and CDR2: MDHEN, SYDVKM. The CDR3 has 15 residues.

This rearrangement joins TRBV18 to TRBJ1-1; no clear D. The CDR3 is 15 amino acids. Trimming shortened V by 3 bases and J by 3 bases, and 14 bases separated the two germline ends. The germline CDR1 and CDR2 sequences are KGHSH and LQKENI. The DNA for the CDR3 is TGTGCCAGCTCACCTTACCCACCCGGGGACACTGAAGCTTTCTTT. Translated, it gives CASSPYPPGDTEAFF.

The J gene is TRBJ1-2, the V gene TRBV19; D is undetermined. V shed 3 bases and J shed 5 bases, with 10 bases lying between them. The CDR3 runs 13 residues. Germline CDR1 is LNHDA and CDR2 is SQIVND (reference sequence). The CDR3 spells CASSMEGIYGYTF. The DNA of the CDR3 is TGTGCCAGTAGTATGGAGGGTATTTATGGCTACACCTTC. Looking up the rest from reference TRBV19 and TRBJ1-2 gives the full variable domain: DGGITQSPKYLFRKEGQNVTLSCEQNLNHDAMYWYRQDPGQGLRLIYYSQIVNDFQKGDIAEGYSVSREKKESFPLTVTSAQKNPTAFYLCASSMEGIYGYTFGSGTRLTVV.

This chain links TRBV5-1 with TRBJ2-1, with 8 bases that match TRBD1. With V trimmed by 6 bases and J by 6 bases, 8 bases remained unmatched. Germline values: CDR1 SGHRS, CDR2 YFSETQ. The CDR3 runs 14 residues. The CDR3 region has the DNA TGCGCCAGCATCACGGACAGGGTCCCCAATGAGCAGTTCTTC. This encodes CASITDRVPNEQFF. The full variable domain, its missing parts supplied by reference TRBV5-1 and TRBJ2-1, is KAGVTQTPRYLIKTRGQQVTLSCSPISGHRSVSWYQQTPGQGLQFLFEYFSETQRNKGNFPGRFSGRQFSNSRSEMNVSTLELGDSALYLCASITDRVPNEQFFGPGTRLTVL.

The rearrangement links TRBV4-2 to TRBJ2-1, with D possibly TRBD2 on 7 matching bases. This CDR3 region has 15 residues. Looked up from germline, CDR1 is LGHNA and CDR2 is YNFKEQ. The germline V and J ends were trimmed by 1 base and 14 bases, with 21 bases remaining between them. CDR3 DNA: TGTGCCAGCAGCCAAGGGGCTGGGGGGGGCCAGTTAAAGTTCTTC. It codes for CASSQGAGGGQLKFF.

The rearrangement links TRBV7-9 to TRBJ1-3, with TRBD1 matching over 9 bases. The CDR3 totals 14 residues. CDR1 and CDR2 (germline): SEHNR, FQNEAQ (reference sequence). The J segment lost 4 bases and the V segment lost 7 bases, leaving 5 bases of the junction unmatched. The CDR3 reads CASTGQGEGNTIYF. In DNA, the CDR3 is TGTGCCAGCACGGGACAGGGTGAAGGAAACACCATATATTTT.

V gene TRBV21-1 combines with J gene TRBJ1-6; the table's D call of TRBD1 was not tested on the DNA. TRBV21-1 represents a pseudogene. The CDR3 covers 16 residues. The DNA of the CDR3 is TGTGCCAGCAGCAAAGCGCAGAACAGGGGGCTCTCACCCCTCCACTTT. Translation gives CASSKAQNRGLSPLHF.

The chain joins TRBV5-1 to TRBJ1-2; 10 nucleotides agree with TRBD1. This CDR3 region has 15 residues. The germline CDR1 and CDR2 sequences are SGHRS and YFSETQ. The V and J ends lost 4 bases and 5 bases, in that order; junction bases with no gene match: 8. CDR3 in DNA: TGCGCCAGCAGCATAGGGCCGGGACAGGGGTATGGCTACACCTTC. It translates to CASSIGPGQGYGYTF. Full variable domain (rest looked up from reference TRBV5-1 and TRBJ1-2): KAGVTQTPRYLIKTRGQQVTLSCSPISGHRSVSWYQQTPGQGLQFLFEYFSETQRNKGNFPGRFSGRQFSNSRSEMNVSTLELGDSALYLCASSIGPGQGYGYTFGSGTRLTVV.

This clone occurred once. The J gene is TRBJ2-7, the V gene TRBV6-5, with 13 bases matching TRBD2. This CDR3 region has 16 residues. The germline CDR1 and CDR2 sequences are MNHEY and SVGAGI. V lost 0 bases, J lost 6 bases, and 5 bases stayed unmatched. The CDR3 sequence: CASSYSRTSGSVEQYF. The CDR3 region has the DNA TGTGCCAGCAGTTACTCGCGGACTAGCGGGAGCGTCGAGCAGTACTTC.

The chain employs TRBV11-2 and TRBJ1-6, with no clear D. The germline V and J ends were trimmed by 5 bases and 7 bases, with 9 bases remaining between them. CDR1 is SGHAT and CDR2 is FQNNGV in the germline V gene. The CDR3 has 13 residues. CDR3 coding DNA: TGTGCCAGCAGCGCCACCCTAAATTCACCCCTCCACTTT. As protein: CASSATLNSPLHF.

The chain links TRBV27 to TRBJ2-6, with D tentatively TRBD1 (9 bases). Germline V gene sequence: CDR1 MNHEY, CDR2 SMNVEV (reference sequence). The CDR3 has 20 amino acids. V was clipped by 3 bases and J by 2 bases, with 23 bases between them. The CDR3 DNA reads TGTGCCAGCAGTTTGGTCGGGGGGGGACAGGGATGGCCTGGGGCCAACGTCCTGACTTTC. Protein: CASSLVGGGQGWPGANVLTF.

CDR3 DNA: TGTGCCAGTAGCCAAGGACAGGGGGCAAACACCGGGGAGCTGTTTTTT. Protein sequence: CASSQGQGANTGELFF. The chain carries TRBV19 and TRBJ2-2; 11 bases agree with TRBD1. The CDR3 consists of 16 residues. Germline V gives CDR1 LNHDA, CDR2 SQIVND (reference sequence). V lost 6 bases and J lost 2; bases outside the gene matches: 5.

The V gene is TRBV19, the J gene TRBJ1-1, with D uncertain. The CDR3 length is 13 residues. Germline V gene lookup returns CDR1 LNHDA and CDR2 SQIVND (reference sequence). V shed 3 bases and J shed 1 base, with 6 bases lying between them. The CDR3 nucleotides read TGTGCCAGTAGTATGGAGGGGAACACTGAAGCTTTCTTT. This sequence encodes CASSMEGNTEAFF.

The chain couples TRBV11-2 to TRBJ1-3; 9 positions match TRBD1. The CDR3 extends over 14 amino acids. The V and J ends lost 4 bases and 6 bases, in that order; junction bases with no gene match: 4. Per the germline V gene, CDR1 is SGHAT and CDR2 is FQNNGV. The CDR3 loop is CASSSRDRVNTIYF. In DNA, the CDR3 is TGTGCCAGCAGCTCCCGGGACAGGGTAAACACCATATATTTT.

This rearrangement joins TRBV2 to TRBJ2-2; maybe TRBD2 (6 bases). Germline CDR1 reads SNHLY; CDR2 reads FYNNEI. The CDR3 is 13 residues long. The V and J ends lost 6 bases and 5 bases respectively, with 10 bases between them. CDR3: CASRGGSTGELFF. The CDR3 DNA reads TGTGCCAGCAGAGGAGGGAGTACCGGGGAGCTGTTTTTT.

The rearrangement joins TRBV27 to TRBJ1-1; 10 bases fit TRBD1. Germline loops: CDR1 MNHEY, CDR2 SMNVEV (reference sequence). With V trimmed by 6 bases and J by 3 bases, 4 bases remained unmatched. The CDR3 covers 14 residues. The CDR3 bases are TGTGCCAGCAGCAGACAGGGGGCGTACACTGAAGCTTTCTTT. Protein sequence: CASSRQGAYTEAFF.

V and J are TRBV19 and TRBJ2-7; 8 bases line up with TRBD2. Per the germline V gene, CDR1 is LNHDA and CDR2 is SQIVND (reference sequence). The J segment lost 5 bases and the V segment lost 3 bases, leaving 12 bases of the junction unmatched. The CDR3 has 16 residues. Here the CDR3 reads CASSIRRGAASDEQYF. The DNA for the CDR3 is TGTGCCAGTAGTATTAGGCGGGGGGCTGCTAGCGACGAGCAGTACTTC.

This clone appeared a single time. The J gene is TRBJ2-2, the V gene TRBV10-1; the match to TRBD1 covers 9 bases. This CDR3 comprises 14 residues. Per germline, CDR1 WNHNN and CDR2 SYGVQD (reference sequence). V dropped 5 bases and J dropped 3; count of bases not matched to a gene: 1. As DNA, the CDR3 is TGCGCCAGCAGTCGGGACAGGGACACCGGGGAGCTGTTTTTT. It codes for CASSRDRDTGELFF.

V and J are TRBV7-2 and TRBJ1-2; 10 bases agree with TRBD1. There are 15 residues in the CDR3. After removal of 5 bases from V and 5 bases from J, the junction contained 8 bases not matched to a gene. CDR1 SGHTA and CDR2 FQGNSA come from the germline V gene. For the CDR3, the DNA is TGTGCCAGCAGCCCGAGGACAGGGGGTTCTTATGGCTACACCTTC. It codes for CASSPRTGGSYGYTF.

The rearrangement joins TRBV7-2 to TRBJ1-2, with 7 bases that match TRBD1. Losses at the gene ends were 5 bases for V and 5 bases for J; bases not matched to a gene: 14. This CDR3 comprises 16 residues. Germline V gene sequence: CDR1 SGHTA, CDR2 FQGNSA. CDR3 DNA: TGTGCCAGCAGCCCACGGGGAATAGGGGGCAATTATGGCTACACCTTC. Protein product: CASSPRGIGGNYGYTF.

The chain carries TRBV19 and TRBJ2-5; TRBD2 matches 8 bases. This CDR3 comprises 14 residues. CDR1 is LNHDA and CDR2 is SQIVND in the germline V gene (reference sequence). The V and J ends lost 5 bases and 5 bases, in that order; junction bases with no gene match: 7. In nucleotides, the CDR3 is TGTGCCAGTAGTCTGCGGGAGGTAGGGGAGACCCAGTACTTC. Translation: CASSLREVGETQYF.

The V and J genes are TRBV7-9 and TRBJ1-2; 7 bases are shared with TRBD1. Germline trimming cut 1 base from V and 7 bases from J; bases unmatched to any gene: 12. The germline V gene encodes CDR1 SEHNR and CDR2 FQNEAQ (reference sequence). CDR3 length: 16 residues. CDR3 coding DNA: TGTGCCAGCAGCTTAGGGGACCTACGACAGGGTGGTGGCTACACCTTC. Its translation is CASSLGDLRQGGGYTF.

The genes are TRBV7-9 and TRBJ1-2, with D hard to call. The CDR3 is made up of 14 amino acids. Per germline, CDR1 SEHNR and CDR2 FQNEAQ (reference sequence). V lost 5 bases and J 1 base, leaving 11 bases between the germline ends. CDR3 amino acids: CASSPVAVNYGYTF. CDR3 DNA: TGTGCCAGCAGCCCGGTGGCGGTTAACTATGGCTACACCTTC.

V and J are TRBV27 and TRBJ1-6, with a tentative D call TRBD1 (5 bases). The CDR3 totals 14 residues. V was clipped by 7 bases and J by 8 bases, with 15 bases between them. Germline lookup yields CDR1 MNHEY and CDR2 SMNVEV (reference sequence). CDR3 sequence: CASTRRGSDSPLHF. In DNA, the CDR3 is TGTGCCAGCACCAGGAGGGGCTCGGATTCACCCCTCCACTTT.

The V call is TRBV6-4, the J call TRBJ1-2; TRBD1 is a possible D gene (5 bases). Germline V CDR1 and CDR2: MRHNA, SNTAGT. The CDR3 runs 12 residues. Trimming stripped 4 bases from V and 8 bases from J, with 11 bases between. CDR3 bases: TGTGCCAGCAGTGCAACAGGCGTCGGCTACACCTTC. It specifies CASSATGVGYTF.